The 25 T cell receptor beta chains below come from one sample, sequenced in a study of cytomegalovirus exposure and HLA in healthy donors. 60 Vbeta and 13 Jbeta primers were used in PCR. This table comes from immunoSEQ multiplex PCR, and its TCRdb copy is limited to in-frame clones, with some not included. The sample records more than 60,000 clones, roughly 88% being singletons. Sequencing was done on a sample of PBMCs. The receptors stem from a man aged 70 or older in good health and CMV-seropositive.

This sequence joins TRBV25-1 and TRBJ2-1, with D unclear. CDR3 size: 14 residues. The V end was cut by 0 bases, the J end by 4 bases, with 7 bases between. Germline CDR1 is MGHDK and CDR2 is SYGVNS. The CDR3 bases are TGTGCCAGCAGTGAATACCCCCTTTACAATGAGCAGTTCTTC. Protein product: CASSEYPLYNEQFF.

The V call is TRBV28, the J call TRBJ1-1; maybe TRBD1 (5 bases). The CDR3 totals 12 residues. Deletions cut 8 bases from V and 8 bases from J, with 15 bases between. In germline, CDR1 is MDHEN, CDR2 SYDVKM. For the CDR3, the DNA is TGTGCCAGCTTTGGGGGAGGTAGGGAAGCTTTCTTT. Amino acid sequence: CASFGGGREAFF. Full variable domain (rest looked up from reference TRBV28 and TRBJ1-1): DVKVTQSSRYLVKRTGEKVFLECVQDMDHENMFWYRQDPGLGLRLIYFSYDVKMKEKGDIPEGYSVSREKKERFSLILESASTNQTSMYLCASFGGGREAFFGQGTRLTVV.

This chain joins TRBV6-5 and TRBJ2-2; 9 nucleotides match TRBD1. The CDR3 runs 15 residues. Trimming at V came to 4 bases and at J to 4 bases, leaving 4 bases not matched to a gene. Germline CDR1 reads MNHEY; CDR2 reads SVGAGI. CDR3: CASSLTGGGTGELFF. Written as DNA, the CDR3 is TGTGCCAGCAGTTTGACAGGGGGGGGCACCGGGGAGCTGTTTTTT.

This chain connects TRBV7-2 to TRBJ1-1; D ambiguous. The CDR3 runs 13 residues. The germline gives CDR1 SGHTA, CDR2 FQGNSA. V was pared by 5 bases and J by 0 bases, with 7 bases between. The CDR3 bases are TGTGCCAGCAGCCCCCACATGAACACTGAAGCTTTCTTT. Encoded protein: CASSPHMNTEAFF.

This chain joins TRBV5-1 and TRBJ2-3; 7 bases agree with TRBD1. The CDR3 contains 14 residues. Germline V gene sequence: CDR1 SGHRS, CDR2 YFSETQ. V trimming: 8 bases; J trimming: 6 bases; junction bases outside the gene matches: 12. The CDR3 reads CASGDSVLGDTQYF. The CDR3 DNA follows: TGCGCCAGTGGGGACAGTGTGTTAGGGGATACGCAGTATTTT.

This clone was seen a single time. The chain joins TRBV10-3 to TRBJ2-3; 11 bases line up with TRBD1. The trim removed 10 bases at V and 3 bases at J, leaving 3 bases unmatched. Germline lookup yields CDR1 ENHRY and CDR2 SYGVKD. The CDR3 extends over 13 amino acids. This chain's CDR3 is CATGQGATDTQYF. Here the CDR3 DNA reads TGTGCCACCGGACAGGGGGCAACAGATACGCAGTATTTT.

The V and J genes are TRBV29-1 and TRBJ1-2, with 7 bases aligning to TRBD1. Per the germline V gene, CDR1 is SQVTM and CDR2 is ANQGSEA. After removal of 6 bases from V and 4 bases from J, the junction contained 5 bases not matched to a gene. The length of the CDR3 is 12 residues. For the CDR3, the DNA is TGCAGCGTCGGGGACAGATCCTATGGCTACACCTTC. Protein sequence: CSVGDRSYGYTF.

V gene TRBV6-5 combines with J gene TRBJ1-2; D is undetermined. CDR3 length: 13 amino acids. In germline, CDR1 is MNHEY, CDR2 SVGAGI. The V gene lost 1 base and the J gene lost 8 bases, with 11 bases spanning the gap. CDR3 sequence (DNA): TGTGCCAGCAGTTACTTTAGAGGAAACGGCTACACCTTC. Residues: CASSYFRGNGYTF.

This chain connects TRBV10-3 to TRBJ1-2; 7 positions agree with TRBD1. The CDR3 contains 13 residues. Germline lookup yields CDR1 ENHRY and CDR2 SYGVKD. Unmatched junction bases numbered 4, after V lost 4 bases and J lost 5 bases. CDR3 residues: CAISGTGQYGYTF. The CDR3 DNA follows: TGTGCCATCAGTGGGACGGGACAGTATGGCTACACCTTC.

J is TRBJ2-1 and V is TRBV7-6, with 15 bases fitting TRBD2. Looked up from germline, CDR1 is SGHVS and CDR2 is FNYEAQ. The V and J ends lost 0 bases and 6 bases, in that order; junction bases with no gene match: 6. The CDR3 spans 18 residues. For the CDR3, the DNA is TGTGCCAGCAGCTTAGCGTTAGGACTAGCGGGAGGGAGCAATGAGCAGTTCTTC. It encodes CASSLALGLAGGSNEQFF. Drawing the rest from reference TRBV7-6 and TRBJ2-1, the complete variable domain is GAGVSQSPRYKVTKRGQDVALRCDPISGHVSLYWYRQALGQGPEFLTYFNYEAQQDKSGLPNDRFSAERPEGSISTLTIQRTEQRDSAMYRCASSLALGLAGGSNEQFFGPGTRLTVL.

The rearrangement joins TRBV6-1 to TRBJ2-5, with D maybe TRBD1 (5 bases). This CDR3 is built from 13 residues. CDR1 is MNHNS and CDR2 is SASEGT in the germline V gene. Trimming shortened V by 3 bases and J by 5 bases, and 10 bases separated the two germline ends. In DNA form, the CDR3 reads TGTGCCAGCAGTGACAGGGCAGGGGAGACCCAGTACTTC. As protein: CASSDRAGETQYF.

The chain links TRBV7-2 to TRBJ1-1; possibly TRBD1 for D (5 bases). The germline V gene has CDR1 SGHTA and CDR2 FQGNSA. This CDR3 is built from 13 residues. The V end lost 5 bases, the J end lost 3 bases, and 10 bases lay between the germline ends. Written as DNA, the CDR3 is TGTGCCAGCAGCCAACAGGTGGACACTGAAGCTTTCTTT. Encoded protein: CASSQQVDTEAFF.

Here the CDR3 reads CASSFSGSSRDTQYF. The CDR3 nucleotides are TGTGCCAGCAGCTTTAGCGGGAGCAGTAGAGATACGCAGTATTTT. The V call is TRBV5-4, the J call TRBJ2-3; 9 nucleotides match TRBD2. The ends lost 2 bases at V and 5 bases at J; junction bases unmatched: 6. Germline CDR1 and CDR2: SGHNT and YYREEE (reference sequence). CDR3 size: 15 residues.

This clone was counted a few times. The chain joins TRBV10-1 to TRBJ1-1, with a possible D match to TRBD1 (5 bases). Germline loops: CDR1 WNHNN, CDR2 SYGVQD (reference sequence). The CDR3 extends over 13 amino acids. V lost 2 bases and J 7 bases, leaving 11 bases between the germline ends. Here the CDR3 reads CASSEPRVGEAFF. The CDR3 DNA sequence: TGCGCCAGCAGTGAGCCCAGGGTCGGTGAAGCTTTCTTT.

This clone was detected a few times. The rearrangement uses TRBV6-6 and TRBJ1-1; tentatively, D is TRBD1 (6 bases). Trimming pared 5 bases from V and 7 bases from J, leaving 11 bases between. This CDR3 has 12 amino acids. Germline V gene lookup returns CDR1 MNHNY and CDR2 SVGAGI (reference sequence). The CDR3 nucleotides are TGTGCCAGCAGTACACCGGACAGTGAAGCTTTCTTT. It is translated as CASSTPDSEAFF.

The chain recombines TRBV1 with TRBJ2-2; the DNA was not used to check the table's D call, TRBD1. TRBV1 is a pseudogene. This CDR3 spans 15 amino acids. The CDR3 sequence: CTSSQGLEYTGELFF. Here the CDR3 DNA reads TGCACCAGCAGCCAGGGGCTAGAGTACACCGGGGAGCTGTTTTTT.

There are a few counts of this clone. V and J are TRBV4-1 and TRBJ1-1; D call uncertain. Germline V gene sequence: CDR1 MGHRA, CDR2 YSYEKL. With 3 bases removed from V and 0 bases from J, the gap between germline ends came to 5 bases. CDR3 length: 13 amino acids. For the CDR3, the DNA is TGCGCCAGCAGCCAGGGAGTGAACACTGAAGCTTTCTTT. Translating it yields CASSQGVNTEAFF.

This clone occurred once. DNA for the CDR3: TGCGCCAGCAGCTTGTATCCTAGCGGGGGTGACAATGAGCAGTTCTTC. Translation: CASSLYPSGGDNEQFF. This chain connects TRBV5-1 to TRBJ2-1; the match to TRBD2 covers 10 bases. The CDR3 contains 16 residues. Germline V gene sequence: CDR1 SGHRS, CDR2 YFSETQ. V lost 1 base and J lost 5; bases outside the gene matches: 6.

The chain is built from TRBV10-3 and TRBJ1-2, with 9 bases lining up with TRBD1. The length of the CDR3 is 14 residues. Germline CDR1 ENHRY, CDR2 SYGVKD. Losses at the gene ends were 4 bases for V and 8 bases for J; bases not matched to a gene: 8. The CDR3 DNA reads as TGTGCCATCAGTGGGGACAGGGAGGTTTCCGGCTACACCTTC. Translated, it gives CAISGDREVSGYTF.

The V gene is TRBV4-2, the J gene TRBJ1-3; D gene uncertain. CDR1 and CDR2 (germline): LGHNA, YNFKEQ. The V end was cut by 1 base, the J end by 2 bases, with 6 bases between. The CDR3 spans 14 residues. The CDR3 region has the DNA TGTGCCAGCAGCCAAGTGGGAGCTGGAAACACCATATATTTT. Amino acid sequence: CASSQVGAGNTIYF.

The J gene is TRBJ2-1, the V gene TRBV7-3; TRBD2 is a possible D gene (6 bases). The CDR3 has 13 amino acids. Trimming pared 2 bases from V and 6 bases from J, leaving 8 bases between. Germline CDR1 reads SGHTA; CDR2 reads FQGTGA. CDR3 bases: TGTGCCAGCAGCTTATCGGGACTCAATGAGCAGTTCTTC. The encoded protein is CASSLSGLNEQFF. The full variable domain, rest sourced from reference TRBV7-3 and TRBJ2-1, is GAGVSQTPSNKVTEKGKYVELRCDPISGHTALYWYRQSLGQGPEFLIYFQGTGAADDSGLPNDRFFAVRPEGSVSTLKIQRTERGDSAVYLCASSLSGLNEQFFGPGTRLTVL.

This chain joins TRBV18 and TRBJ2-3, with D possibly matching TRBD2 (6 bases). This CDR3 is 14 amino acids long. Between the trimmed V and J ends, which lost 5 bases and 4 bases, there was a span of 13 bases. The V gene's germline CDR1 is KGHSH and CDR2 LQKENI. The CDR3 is CASSVADIADTQYF. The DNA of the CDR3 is TGTGCCAGCTCAGTAGCGGATATCGCAGATACGCAGTATTTT.

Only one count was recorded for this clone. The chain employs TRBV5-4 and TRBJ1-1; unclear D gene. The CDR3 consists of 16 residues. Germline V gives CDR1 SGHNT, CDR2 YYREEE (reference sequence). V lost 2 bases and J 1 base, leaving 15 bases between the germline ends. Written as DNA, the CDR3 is TGTGCCAGCAGCTTCGAGAACAGACCTGAGAACACTGAAGCTTTCTTT. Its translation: CASSFENRPENTEAFF.

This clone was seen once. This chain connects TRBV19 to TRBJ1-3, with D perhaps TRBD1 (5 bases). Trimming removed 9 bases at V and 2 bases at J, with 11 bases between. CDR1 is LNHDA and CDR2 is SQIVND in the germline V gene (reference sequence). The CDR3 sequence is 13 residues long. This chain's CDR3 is CASRVKAGNTIYF. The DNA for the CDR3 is TGTGCCAGCAGGGTAAAAGCTGGAAACACCATATATTTT. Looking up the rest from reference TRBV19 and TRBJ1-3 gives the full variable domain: DGGITQSPKYLFRKEGQNVTLSCEQNLNHDAMYWYRQDPGQGLRLIYYSQIVNDFQKGDIAEGYSVSREKKESFPLTVTSAQKNPTAFYLCASRVKAGNTIYFGEGSWLTVV.

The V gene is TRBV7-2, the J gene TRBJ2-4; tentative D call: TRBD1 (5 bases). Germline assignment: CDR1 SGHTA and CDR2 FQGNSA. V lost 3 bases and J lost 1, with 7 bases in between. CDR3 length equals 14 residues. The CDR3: CASSFKGAKNIQYF. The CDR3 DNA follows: TGTGCCAGCAGCTTCAAGGGGGCCAAAAACATTCAGTACTTC.